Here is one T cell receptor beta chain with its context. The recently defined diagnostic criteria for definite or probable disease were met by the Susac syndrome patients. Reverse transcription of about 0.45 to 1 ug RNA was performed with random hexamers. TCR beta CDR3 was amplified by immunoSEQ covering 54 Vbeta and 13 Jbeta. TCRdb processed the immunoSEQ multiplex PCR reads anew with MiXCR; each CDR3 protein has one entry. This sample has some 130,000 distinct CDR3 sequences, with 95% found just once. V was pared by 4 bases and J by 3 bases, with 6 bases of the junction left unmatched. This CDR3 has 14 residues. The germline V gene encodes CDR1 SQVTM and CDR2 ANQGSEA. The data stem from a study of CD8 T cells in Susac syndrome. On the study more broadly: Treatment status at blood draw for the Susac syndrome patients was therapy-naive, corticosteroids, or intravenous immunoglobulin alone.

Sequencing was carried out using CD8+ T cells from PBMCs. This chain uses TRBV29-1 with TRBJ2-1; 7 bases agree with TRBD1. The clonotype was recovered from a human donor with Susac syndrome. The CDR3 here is CSVVGGSLYNEQFF. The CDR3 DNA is TGCAGCGTTGTAGGGGGCAGTCTCTACAATGAGCAGTTCTTC.